This entry is about one TCR beta chain. Its specificity is unknown. This record comes from a study of liver allograft versus peripheral blood T cells. Study context: Recipients' peripheral blood T cell receptor repertoires were compared with those in transplanted livers. Study results and limitations: Peripheral blood T cell receptor repertoires reportedly differed from those found within liver allografts.

TCRdb analysed the reads with MiXCR anew, one entry per CDR3 protein. Among several thousand distinct CDR3 sequences listed, roughly 15% were seen once. Trimming removed 2 bases at V and 5 bases at J, with 3 bases between. CDR1 SNHLY and CDR2 FYNNEI come from the germline V gene. The CDR3 is 11 amino acids. This chain links TRBV2 with TRBJ1-1, with D uncertain. The TCR comes from a human patient who had a liver transplant. Some T cells may arise from the graft donor. The CDR3 loop is CASSEFTEAFF. CDR3 coding DNA: TGTGCCAGCAGTGAATTTACTGAAGCTTTCTTT.